The 31 T cell receptor beta chains below were found in one sample sequenced in a study of long-term antiretroviral therapy in people with HIV. Sequencing relied on immunoSEQ assay v3.0, run at survey level. TCRdb's copy holds only in-frame clones and misses some; the assay was immunoSEQ multiplex PCR. The profile covers around 14,000 clones, with more than 60% appearing a single time and about a fifth taken by the ten largest. Specimen: unsorted PBMCs, collected 1.3 years before starting antiretroviral therapy. The receptor source for this set is a man aged 40-49 years with HIV.

The J gene is TRBJ2-2, the V gene TRBV10-3, with D possibly called TRBD1 or TRBD2 (6 bases each). Germline CDR1 reads ENHRY; CDR2 reads SYGVKD. The V gene lost 0 bases and the J gene lost 6 bases, with 8 bases spanning the gap. This CDR3 has 14 amino acids. This CDR3 is CAISESRGAGELFF. For the CDR3, the DNA is TGTGCCATCAGTGAGTCGAGGGGGGCCGGGGAGCTGTTTTTT.

This chain links TRBV4-2 with TRBJ1-5, with TRBD1 as a possible D gene (5 bases). This CDR3 region has 15 residues. Per germline, CDR1 LGHNA and CDR2 YNFKEQ. With 4 bases removed from V and 2 bases from J, the gap between germline ends came to 12 bases. For the CDR3, the DNA is TGTGCCAGCAGCCCTGGCGGGGCGGGCAATCAGCCCCAGCATTTT. Translation gives CASSPGGAGNQPQHF.

This sequence joins TRBV4-1 and TRBJ1-1, with 8 bases fitting TRBD1. From germline, CDR1 is MGHRA and CDR2 YSYEKL. This CDR3 contains 15 residues. Unmatched junction bases numbered 8, after V lost 3 bases and J lost 5 bases. In DNA form, the CDR3 reads TGCGCCAGCAGCCACCCCGGACAGGGTGGGACTGAAGCTTTCTTT. Translation: CASSHPGQGGTEAFF.

This clone has more than one count but fewer than ten. The gene calls are TRBV9 and TRBJ2-7, with D unresolved. The CDR3 runs to 15 residues. The V end lost 0 bases, the J end lost 3 bases, and 13 bases lay between the germline ends. CDR1 is SGDLS and CDR2 is YYNGEE in the germline V gene. CDR3: CASSVGVATDYEQYF. Here the CDR3 DNA reads TGTGCCAGCAGCGTAGGGGTCGCGACGGACTACGAGCAGTACTTC.

DNA for the CDR3: TGTGCCAGCAGCTCGGGACCGTCCTACGAGCAGTACTTC. Encoded protein: CASSSGPSYEQYF. The V and J genes are TRBV7-9 and TRBJ2-7; D is perhaps TRBD1 or TRBD2 (5 bases each). Germline CDR1 reads SEHNR; CDR2 reads FQNEAQ (reference sequence). The CDR3 runs to 13 residues. V lost 4 bases to trimming and J lost 1 base, with 8 bases between them.

The V gene is TRBV30, the J gene TRBJ2-2; tentatively, D is TRBD1 (6 bases). Per germline, CDR1 GTSNPN and CDR2 SVGIG (reference sequence). This CDR3 is built from 16 residues. The V end was cut by 4 bases, the J end by 0 bases, with 15 bases between. DNA of the CDR3: TGTGCCTGGAACCCCGGTGGGGGCCCGAACACCGGGGAGCTGTTTTTT. Amino acids: CAWNPGGGPNTGELFF.

This chain uses TRBV27 with TRBJ1-2, with D perhaps TRBD1 (5 bases). The germline V gene has CDR1 MNHEY and CDR2 SMNVEV (reference sequence). Trimming left V 1 base short and J 5 bases short, with 8 bases between. The CDR3 is 13 residues long. CDR3 in DNA: TGTGCCAGCAGTTTATATAAGGGGTATGGCTACACCTTC. As protein: CASSLYKGYGYTF.

This chain uses TRBV7-9 with TRBJ2-2, with 7 positions matching TRBD2. CDR1 and CDR2 (germline): SEHNR, FQNEAQ (reference sequence). This CDR3 is 16 amino acids long. V was pared by 6 bases and J by 4 bases, with 11 bases of the junction left unmatched. This chain's CDR3 is CASRPTAGEFTGELFF. As DNA, the CDR3 is TGTGCCAGCAGACCCACTGCGGGGGAGTTCACCGGGGAGCTGTTTTTT.

This clone was observed a single time. V gene TRBV5-4 combines with J gene TRBJ2-1; D is unclear. Per the germline V gene, CDR1 is SGHNT and CDR2 is YYREEE (reference sequence). V lost 0 bases and J 0 bases, leaving 4 bases between the germline ends. The CDR3 runs 14 residues. CDR3 in DNA: TGTGCCAGCAGCTTGGACTCCTCCTACAATGAGCAGTTCTTC. Its translation: CASSLDSSYNEQFF.

V and J are TRBV6-1 and TRBJ1-5, with D possibly being TRBD1 (5 bases). Per the germline V gene, CDR1 is MNHNS and CDR2 is SASEGT. V was pared by 6 bases and J by 4 bases, with 10 bases between. The CDR3 runs to 13 residues. The chain's CDR3 is CASSPGINQPQHF. The CDR3 coding sequence is TGTGCCAGCAGCCCAGGGATAAATCAGCCCCAGCATTTT.

This clone was seen once. This chain joins TRBV6-1 and TRBJ2-4; D is undetermined. The CDR3 loop spans 11 amino acids. V was cut by 3 bases and J by 14 bases, with 11 bases left in between. Germline loops: CDR1 MNHNS, CDR2 SASEGT. The CDR3 loop reads CASSDSRAKYF. For the CDR3, the DNA is TGTGCCAGCAGTGACAGCCGGGCCAAGTACTTC.

The V gene is TRBV5-1, the J gene TRBJ1-6; 8 bases fit TRBD1. The V gene end was trimmed by 4 bases and the J gene end by 9 bases; junction bases not matched to a gene: 6. CDR3 length: 14 residues. Germline CDR1 is SGHRS and CDR2 is YFSETQ. The CDR3 sequence is CASSLATGGSPLHF. CDR3 nucleotides: TGCGCCAGCAGCCTGGCTACAGGGGGTTCACCCCTCCACTTT. Looking up the rest from reference TRBV5-1 and TRBJ1-6 gives the full variable domain: KAGVTQTPRYLIKTRGQQVTLSCSPISGHRSVSWYQQTPGQGLQFLFEYFSETQRNKGNFPGRFSGRQFSNSRSEMNVSTLELGDSALYLCASSLATGGSPLHFGNGTRLTVT.

This chain links TRBV4-1 with TRBJ2-3; 9 positions agree with TRBD2. V shed 8 bases, J shed 4 bases, and the junction held 7 bases outside the gene matches. Germline V gene lookup returns CDR1 MGHRA and CDR2 YSYEKL. The CDR3 covers 14 residues. CDR3 loop: CASSSAGGPDTQYF. In nucleotides, the CDR3 is TGCGCCAGCTCTTCAGCGGGGGGCCCAGATACGCAGTATTTT.

This clone has more than one count but fewer than ten. The chain is built from TRBV6-5 and TRBJ1-1; D is possibly TRBD1 (5 bases). Deletions cut 5 bases from V and 7 bases from J, with 14 bases between. Per germline, CDR1 MNHEY and CDR2 SVGAGI. The length of the CDR3 is 13 residues. This CDR3 is CASSRTGSLEAFF. The CDR3 coding sequence is TGTGCCAGCAGTCGCACAGGTTCCCTTGAAGCTTTCTTT.

The chain carries TRBV7-2 and TRBJ2-6; unclear D gene. Germline V CDR1 and CDR2: SGHTA, FQGNSA. This CDR3 contains 14 residues. Trimming stripped 1 base from V and 0 bases from J, with 1 base between. In nucleotides, the CDR3 is TGTGCCAGCAGCTTAGGCTCTGGGGCCAACGTCCTGACTTTC. Its protein is CASSLGSGANVLTF. The full variable domain, completed using reference TRBV7-2 and TRBJ2-6, is GAGVSQSPSNKVTEKGKDVELRCDPISGHTALYWYRQSLGQGLEFLIYFQGNSAPDKSGLPSDRFSAERTGGSVSTLTIQRTQQEDSAVYLCASSLGSGANVLTFGAGSRLTVL.

The CDR3 sequence is CASSEAYPAWVNTEAFF. CDR3 nucleotides: TGTGCCAGCAGTGAAGCGTATCCAGCGTGGGTGAACACTGAAGCTTTCTTT. V and J are TRBV2 and TRBJ1-1; D is unclear. CDR3 length: 17 amino acids. Trimming cost V 0 bases and J 0 bases, with 14 bases left between them. The germline V gene has CDR1 SNHLY and CDR2 FYNNEI. Filled out from reference TRBV2 and TRBJ1-1, the complete variable domain reads EPEVTQTPSHQVTQMGQEVILRCVPISNHLYFYWYRQILGQKVEFLVSFYNNEISEKSEIFDDQFSVERPDGSNFTLKIRSTKLEDSAMYFCASSEAYPAWVNTEAFFGQGTRLTVV.

V is TRBV19 and J is TRBJ2-7, with D tentatively TRBD1 or TRBD2 (5 bases each). Per germline, CDR1 LNHDA and CDR2 SQIVND (reference sequence). V was cut by 10 bases and J by 0 bases, with 16 bases left in between. The CDR3 consists of 14 residues. Here the CDR3 DNA reads TGTGCCACCGCACCGGGACCGAGCTCCTACGAGCAGTACTTC. Protein sequence: CATAPGPSSYEQYF.

This clone was picked up a small number of times. The genes are TRBV5-1 and TRBJ2-7; weak D call: TRBD1 (5 bases). In germline, CDR1 is SGHRS, CDR2 YFSETQ. V dropped 1 base and J dropped 5 bases, with 7 bases sitting between them. The CDR3 length is 12 residues. The CDR3 nucleotides are TGCGCCAGCAGCTTGATCAGGGACGAGCAGTACTTC. Amino acids: CASSLIRDEQYF.

This clone was detected a few times. Its ends do not fully match the called genes, so a read error is possible. V is TRBV2 and J is TRBJ2-7; D call uncertain. In germline, CDR1 is SNHLY, CDR2 FYNNEI. The CDR3 length is 14 residues. The DNA of the CDR3 is TGTGCCAGCAGTGAAGGTTGGGTCTCCGACGAGCAGTACTTC. Encoded protein: CASSEGWVSDEQYF.

The J gene is TRBJ2-7, the V gene TRBV2; D is unresolved. V was pared by 0 bases and J by 2 bases, with 8 bases between. The V gene's germline CDR1 is SNHLY and CDR2 FYNNEI. This CDR3 comprises 14 residues. The CDR3 DNA is TGTGCCAGCAGTGAAGCGTACACAGCCTACGAGCAGTACTTC. Its protein product is CASSEAYTAYEQYF.

V usage is TRBV4-2 and J usage is TRBJ1-2; D unresolved. The CDR3 totals 15 residues. Germline CDR1 LGHNA, CDR2 YNFKEQ. V lost 0 bases and J 2 bases, leaving 10 bases between the germline ends. CDR3 coding DNA: TGTGCCAGCAGCCAAGATGAGGGCATAAACTATGGCTACACCTTC. Translated, it gives CASSQDEGINYGYTF.

The CDR3 loop reads CASSKQGPVGDEQFF. In DNA, the CDR3 is TGTGCCAGTAGTAAACAGGGCCCTGTTGGGGATGAGCAGTTCTTC. The chain uses TRBV19 and TRBJ2-1; maybe TRBD1 (6 bases). V lost 4 bases and J lost 8, with 18 bases in between. This CDR3 comprises 15 residues. Germline V gene lookup returns CDR1 LNHDA and CDR2 SQIVND (reference sequence).

V gene TRBV5-6 combines with J gene TRBJ2-7, with D unclear. The CDR3 consists of 13 residues. Trimming cost V 2 bases and J 3 bases, with 9 bases left between them. The V gene's germline CDR1 is SGHDT and CDR2 YYEEEE. The DNA for the CDR3 is TGTGCCAGCAGCTTATCCGATTTCTACGAGCAGTACTTC. Translated, it gives CASSLSDFYEQYF.

This clone was recorded once. The CDR3 sequence is CASSLEHRSPLHF. In DNA form, the CDR3 reads TGTGCCAGCAGCTTAGAGCACCGTTCACCCCTCCACTTT. The V call is TRBV7-3, the J call TRBJ1-6; D not certain. Trimming removed 2 bases from V and 9 bases from J, with 8 bases in between. The CDR3 runs to 13 residues. Germline loops: CDR1 SGHTA, CDR2 FQGTGA.

The chain combines TRBV4-1 with TRBJ2-2; the D gene is possibly TRBD2 (5 bases). Deletions cut 3 bases from V and 7 bases from J, with 15 bases between. The germline V gene has CDR1 MGHRA and CDR2 YSYEKL. The CDR3 contains 15 residues. The CDR3 sequence: CASSHSTGDHGELFF. For the CDR3, the DNA is TGCGCCAGCAGCCATTCGACCGGGGATCACGGGGAGCTGTTTTTT.

J is TRBJ2-7 and V is TRBV2; D possibly corresponds to TRBD2 (6 bases). The ends were cut back, 7 bases at V and 5 bases at J, with 9 bases in the middle. The CDR3 is 11 amino acids. Germline V lookup: CDR1 SNHLY, CDR2 FYNNEI. CDR3 amino acids: CASMEGDEQYF. The CDR3 nucleotides read TGTGCCAGCATGGAGGGTGACGAGCAGTACTTC. Using reference TRBV2 and TRBJ2-7 for the parts outside the CDR3, the full variable domain is EPEVTQTPSHQVTQMGQEVILRCVPISNHLYFYWYRQILGQKVEFLVSFYNNEISEKSEIFDDQFSVERPDGSNFTLKIRSTKLEDSAMYFCASMEGDEQYFGPGTRLTVT.

V and J are TRBV10-3 and TRBJ1-1, with D hard to call. Germline CDR1 ENHRY, CDR2 SYGVKD. CDR3 length: 13 amino acids. With 3 bases removed from V and 1 base from J, the gap between germline ends came to 6 bases. The CDR3 DNA follows: TGTGCCATCAGTGAAGGTTCGAACACTGAAGCTTTCTTT. As protein: CAISEGSNTEAFF.

This clone was found a few times. The V call is TRBV7-9, the J call TRBJ2-7; either TRBD1 or TRBD2 may fit D (5 bases each). Germline V CDR1 and CDR2: SEHNR, FQNEAQ (reference sequence). The CDR3 extends over 15 amino acids. V was shortened by 7 bases and J by 3 bases, with 19 bases between the two germline ends. CDR3 amino acids: CASTSGSSDGYEQYF. In DNA, the CDR3 is TGTGCCAGCACCTCAGGGAGTTCTGACGGCTACGAGCAGTACTTC.

V usage is TRBV7-8 and J usage is TRBJ1-5, with a weak D call TRBD1 (5 bases). CDR1 is SGHVS and CDR2 is FQNEAQ in the germline V gene. This CDR3 is 15 amino acids long. Deletions cut 5 bases from V and 3 bases from J, with 14 bases between. CDR3 DNA sequence: TGTGCCAGCAGCCCTTTGTTGGGGGACAATCAGCCCCAGCATTTT. It specifies CASSPLLGDNQPQHF.

The CDR3 region has the DNA TGTGCCAGCCGCCAGCGGGGGGCCTTAGGGGAGCAGTACTTC. This sequence encodes CASRQRGALGEQYF. This chain uses TRBV6-6 with TRBJ2-7; the match to TRBD2 covers 9 bases. The germline V gene has CDR1 MNHNY and CDR2 SVGAGI (reference sequence). The CDR3 spans 14 residues. Trimming removed 8 bases from V and 7 bases from J; junction bases left unmatched: 12.

A few counts support this clone. V is TRBV4-1 and J is TRBJ1-1; D is perhaps TRBD1 (6 bases). This CDR3 is built from 14 residues. V dropped 0 bases and J dropped 6 bases, with 11 bases sitting between them. CDR1 is MGHRA and CDR2 is YSYEKL in the germline V gene. The CDR3 protein is CASSQDGGGPEAFF. CDR3 in DNA: TGCGCCAGCAGCCAAGATGGAGGGGGACCTGAAGCTTTCTTT.